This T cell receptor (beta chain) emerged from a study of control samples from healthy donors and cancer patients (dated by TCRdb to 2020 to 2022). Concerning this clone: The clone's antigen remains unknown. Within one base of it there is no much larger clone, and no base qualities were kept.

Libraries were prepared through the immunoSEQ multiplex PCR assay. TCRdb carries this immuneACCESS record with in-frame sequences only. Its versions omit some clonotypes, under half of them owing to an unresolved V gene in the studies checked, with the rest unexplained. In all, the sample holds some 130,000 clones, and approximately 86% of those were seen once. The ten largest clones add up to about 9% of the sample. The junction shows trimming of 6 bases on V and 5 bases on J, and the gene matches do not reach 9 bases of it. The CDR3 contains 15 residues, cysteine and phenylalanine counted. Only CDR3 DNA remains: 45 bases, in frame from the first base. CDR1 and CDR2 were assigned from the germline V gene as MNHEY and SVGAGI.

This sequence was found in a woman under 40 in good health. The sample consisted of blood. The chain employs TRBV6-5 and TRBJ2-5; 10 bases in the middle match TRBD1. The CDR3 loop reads CASSFRQGAGETQYF. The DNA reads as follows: TGTGCCAGCAGCTTCCGACAGGGGGCGGGGGAGACCCAGTACTTC.